These 8 T cell receptor beta chains came from one sample sequenced in a study of CD8 T cells in ankylosing spondylitis. TCRdb processed the 5' RACE reads anew with MiXCR; each CDR3 protein has one entry. Of around 490,000 distinct CDR3 sequences in the sample, roughly 5.2% were seen once. No antigen has been identified for these receptors. Study-wide findings and caveats: What seemed typical of ankylosing spondylitis blood was a TCR beta motif built from about 8 highly homologous variants.

Material for sequencing was blood, either unsorted or a sorted T cell fraction (not recorded which). These receptors were collected from a male donor with ankylosing spondylitis.

The chain uses TRBV28 and TRBJ1-3; D call uncertain. This CDR3 comprises 15 residues. Germline CDR1 MDHEN, CDR2 SYDVKM. V dropped 1 base and J dropped 0 bases, with 7 bases sitting between them. The CDR3 protein is CASSLLADSGNTIYF. DNA of the CDR3: TGTGCCAGCAGTTTATTGGCCGACTCTGGAAACACCATATATTTT.

In its sample, this clonotype was seen many times. The chain employs TRBV12-3 or TRBV12-4 and TRBJ1-4; D uncertain. The CDR3 is 11 amino acids. Trimming removed 9 bases from V and 10 bases from J, with 12 bases in between. CDR3 in DNA: TGTGCCAGTGCCCGGGAGGGAAAACTGTTTTTT. Translation: CASAREGKLFF.

This clonotype has more than one count but fewer than ten. This chain links TRBV5-1 with TRBJ2-5; D is unresolved. The V gene's germline CDR1 is SGHRS and CDR2 YFSETQ. V lost 4 bases to trimming and J lost 4 bases, with 17 bases between them. The CDR3 length is 15 residues. CDR3 in DNA: TGCGCCAGCAGCCCGTGGCTTGGAGTTTCAGAGACCCAGTACTTC. Translating gives CASSPWLGVSETQYF.

This clonotype appeared many times. V usage is TRBV5-1 and J usage is TRBJ1-2, with 8 nucleotides matching TRBD1. Germline V CDR1 and CDR2: SGHRS, YFSETQ. The CDR3 runs 15 residues. With V trimmed by 0 bases and J by 3 bases, 4 bases remained unmatched. For the CDR3, the DNA is TGCGCCAGCAGCTTGGGGACAGGGAGGTACTATGGCTACACCTTC. Translation gives CASSLGTGRYYGYTF.

This clonotype was observed a handful of times. J is TRBJ2-1 and V is TRBV11-2; 9 nucleotides match TRBD2. From germline, CDR1 is SGHAT and CDR2 FQNNGV. CDR3 length equals 14 residues. Germline trimming cut 7 bases from V and 10 bases from J; bases unmatched to any gene: 11. CDR3 protein: CASTDPTSGREQFF. CDR3 DNA: TGTGCCAGCACCGACCCGACTAGCGGACGCGAGCAGTTCTTC.

This clonotype came up many times. The chain combines TRBV9 with TRBJ1-1, with 9 positions matching TRBD1. The junction had 6 bases not matched to a gene; V was cut back by 3 bases and J by 6 bases. Germline CDR1 and CDR2: SGDLS and YYNGEE. The CDR3 consists of 14 residues. CDR3 in DNA: TGTGCCAGCAGCGGTGGACAGGGGAGGTCTGAAGCTTTCTTT. Translated, it gives CASSGGQGRSEAFF. The full variable domain, in which reference TRBV9 and TRBJ1-1 provide the parts outside the CDR3, is DSGVTQTPKHLITATGQRVTLRCSPRSGDLSVYWYQQSLDQGLQFLIQYYNGEERAKGNILERFSAQQFPDLHSELNLSSLELGDSALYFCASSGGQGRSEAFFGQGTRLTVV.

At least ten counts were recorded for this clonotype. The chain is built from TRBV20-1 and TRBJ2-3, with a tentative D call TRBD1 (5 bases). The germline CDR1 and CDR2 sequences are DFQATT and SNEGSKA (reference sequence). The V end was cut by 4 bases, the J end by 2 bases, with 16 bases between. CDR3 length equals 15 residues. The chain's CDR3 is CSAKVTARTTDTQYF. The CDR3 DNA sequence: TGCAGTGCTAAGGTGACAGCCAGGACCACAGATACGCAGTATTTT.

The chain uses TRBV20-1 and TRBJ2-1; 9 nucleotides align to TRBD2. The CDR3 covers 15 residues. Trimming took 1 base from V and 4 from J; bases not matched to a gene: 5. Germline values: CDR1 DFQATT, CDR2 SNEGSKA (reference sequence). The CDR3 DNA reads as TGCAGTGCTAGAGCCACTAGCGGGCTTTACAATGAGCAGTTCTTC. Translating it yields CSARATSGLYNEQFF.